These 3 T cell receptor beta chains came from one sample sequenced in a study of cytomegalovirus exposure and HLA in healthy donors (dated by TCRdb to between 2016 and 2019). Library generation was performed with the immunoSEQ multiplex PCR assay. For the multiplex PCR, a mixture combining 60 forward primers for TCR Vbeta segments and 13 reverse primers for TCR Jbeta segments was used. TCRdb retrieved this table from immuneACCESS and kept in-frame rearrangements only. Not all clones are present; in checked studies, unresolved V genes account for under half, and no reason is known for the remainder. The sample table holds around 200,000 clones, of which about 79% were seen once. The ten biggest clones cover roughly 1.2% of the sample. The sequenced sample consisted of PBMCs. These receptor sequences come from a girl aged 2 to 9 in good health and CMV-seropositive.

The chain has TRBV29-1 and TRBJ1-2; D may be TRBD1 (6 bases). Trimming pared 0 bases from V and 7 bases from J, leaving 15 bases between. Germline CDR1 is SQVTM and CDR2 is ANQGSEA. The CDR3 contains 14 residues. The CDR3 DNA follows: TGCAGCGTTGAAGAGGTGTCCAACAGGGCTGGCTACACCTTC. Protein sequence: CSVEEVSNRAGYTF.

V is TRBV5-1 and J is TRBJ2-3; unclear D gene. CDR1 and CDR2 from the germline V gene are SGHRS and YFSETQ. Trimming cost V 4 bases and J 0 bases, with 15 bases left between them. CDR3 length: 16 amino acids. For the CDR3, the DNA is TGCGCCAGCAGCAAGCCGAACAGCTCTAGCACAGATACGCAGTATTTT. Protein product: CASSKPNSSSTDTQYF.

This chain uses TRBV5-6 with TRBJ2-3, with D tentatively TRBD2 (5 bases). The CDR3 has 14 amino acids. Per germline, CDR1 SGHDT and CDR2 YYEEEE. Between the trimmed V and J ends, which lost 4 bases and 3 bases, there was a span of 12 bases. As DNA, the CDR3 is TGTGCCAGCAGCCACCTACTAGTGACAGATACGCAGTATTTT. Its translation: CASSHLLVTDTQYF.